Included here is one T cell receptor (beta chain) sequence, with context. The data derive from a study of T cell changes during pregnancy in multiple sclerosis. TCRdb keeps only in-frame clones here, not all; method: immunoSEQ multiplex PCR. The sample yields more than 55,000 clones, roughly 87% seen once. Germline V CDR1 and CDR2: SEHNR, FQNEAQ (reference sequence). This CDR3 has 16 residues. Losses at the gene ends were 5 bases for V and 3 bases for J; bases not matched to a gene: 12. This rearrangement joins TRBV7-9 to TRBJ1-2; TRBD1 matches 7 bases. The sample in question was peripheral blood, obtained in the third trimester of pregnancy. The receptor was isolated from a female donor in good health, enrolled as a control in a pregnancy study. CDR3 in amino acids: CASSTRDSNQHYGYTF. CDR3 nucleotide sequence: TGTGCCAGCAGCACCCGGGACAGCAACCAGCACTATGGCTACACCTTC.